Shown below are 28 T cell receptor beta chains from a single sample sequenced in a study of control samples from healthy donors and cancer patients. Profiled with immunoSEQ multiplex PCR; TCRdb holds only in-frame clones, not every one. The table lists about 52,000 clones, approximately 95% of them singletons, with 2% to 2.5% in the top ten. The sequenced sample consisted of blood. These receptors originate from a man aged 30 to 45 in good health.

The gene calls are TRBV7-3 and TRBJ2-3, with 7 bases matching TRBD2. V shed 1 base and J 6 bases; nucleotides not matched to a gene: 4. CDR3 length: 14 residues. Germline CDR1 SGHTA, CDR2 FQGTGA. CDR3 DNA sequence: TGTGCCAGCAGCTTAAACGCCGGGAGGGATACGCAGTATTTT. This translates into CASSLNAGRDTQYF.

This chain joins TRBV5-6 and TRBJ2-5, with D tentatively TRBD1 (5 bases). This CDR3 has 13 residues. Germline V gene sequence: CDR1 SGHDT, CDR2 YYEEEE. V was trimmed by 2 bases and J by 4 bases, leaving 9 bases between them. Here the CDR3 DNA reads TGTGCCAGCAGCTTTGGGCAGGGAGAGACCCAGTACTTC. Translating it yields CASSFGQGETQYF.

The V gene is TRBV15, the J gene TRBJ2-7, with D perhaps TRBD2 (5 bases). Trimming removed 0 bases from V and 1 base from J, with 10 bases in between. Germline V gene data show CDR1 as LNHNV and CDR2 as YYDKDF (reference sequence). The CDR3 totals 15 residues. The CDR3 protein is CATSRDVASSYEQYF. As DNA, the CDR3 is TGTGCCACCAGCAGAGACGTAGCGTCGTCCTACGAGCAGTACTTC.

This chain links TRBV30 with TRBJ2-1; 7 bases are a match to TRBD2. Germline V gives CDR1 GTSNPN, CDR2 SVGIG (reference sequence). Losses at the gene ends were 3 bases for V and 4 bases for J; bases not matched to a gene: 6. This CDR3 has 14 amino acids. Here the CDR3 DNA reads TGTGCCTGGAGAACGCGGACTAGTTACAATGAGCAGTTCTTC. Its protein is CAWRTRTSYNEQFF.

The J gene is TRBJ1-2, the V gene TRBV6-5, with a weak D call TRBD1 (5 bases). V was clipped by 2 bases and J by 8 bases, with 18 bases between them. The germline V gene has CDR1 MNHEY and CDR2 SVGAGI. The CDR3 is made up of 15 amino acids. CDR3 DNA: TGTGCCAGCAGTTACACCCCCCAGGGACGGGGCGGCTACACCTTC. Translating it yields CASSYTPQGRGGYTF.

The rearrangement joins TRBV7-9 to TRBJ1-3; 8 bases are shared with TRBD1. Germline loops: CDR1 SEHNR, CDR2 FQNEAQ (reference sequence). The CDR3 is 15 amino acids. The J segment lost 4 bases and the V segment lost 5 bases, leaving 7 bases of the junction unmatched. This CDR3 is CASSAQGVSGNTIYF. The CDR3 nucleotides are TGTGCCAGCAGCGCACAGGGGGTATCGGGAAACACCATATATTTT.

This clone was observed a handful of times. The rearrangement joins TRBV20-1 to TRBJ2-7; no definite D call. CDR3 length equals 11 residues. From germline, CDR1 is DFQATT and CDR2 SNEGSKA (reference sequence). CDR3 amino acids: CRGASLYEQYF. In DNA, the CDR3 is TGCAGGGGTGCGAGTCTCTACGAGCAGTACTTC.

V usage is TRBV14 and J usage is TRBJ2-1; 8 nucleotides agree with TRBD2. Germline assignment: CDR1 SGHDN and CDR2 FVKESK. With V trimmed by 2 bases and J by 5 bases, 8 bases remained unmatched. The CDR3 has 16 amino acids. CDR3 residues: CASSQTRLAGDNEQFF. CDR3 DNA sequence: TGTGCCAGCAGCCAAACCCGGCTAGCGGGCGACAATGAGCAGTTCTTC.

The V call is TRBV20-1, the J call TRBJ1-1; tentatively, D is TRBD1 (5 bases). This CDR3 contains 10 residues. CDR1 is DFQATT, CDR2 SNEGSKA, per germline (reference sequence). V dropped 6 bases and J dropped 10 bases, with 12 bases sitting between them. The DNA of the CDR3 is TGCAGTGCAAAGTCTGGGGGAGCTTTCTTT. Protein: CSAKSGGAFF.

This clone was counted between two and nine times. The genes are TRBV24-1 and TRBJ2-5; D is unclear. Germline assignment: CDR1 KGHDR and CDR2 SFDVKD. This CDR3 spans 11 amino acids. V lost 7 bases and J lost 5, with 7 bases in between. The CDR3 DNA follows: TGTGCCACCAGCCAAGGGGAGACCCAGTACTTC. Translated: CATSQGETQYF.

CDR3 region: CASSLIQGSNQPQHF. The DNA for the CDR3 is TGTGCCAGCAGCTTAATACAGGGAAGCAATCAGCCCCAGCATTTT. The chain recombines TRBV7-8 with TRBJ1-5; TRBD1 might be the D (6 bases). Per the germline V gene, CDR1 is SGHVS and CDR2 is FQNEAQ. With 2 bases removed from V and 1 base from J, the gap between germline ends came to 9 bases. The CDR3 consists of 15 residues.

V is TRBV3-1 (or the pseudogene TRBV3-2) and J is TRBJ1-1, with D possibly being TRBD1 (5 bases). This CDR3 contains 11 residues. Trimming left V 5 bases short and J 12 bases short, with 13 bases between. Per the germline V gene, CDR1 is LGHDT and CDR2 is YNNKEL (reference sequence). The CDR3 nucleotides are TGTGCCAGCAGCTCCGGGACCTCAACTTTCTTT. Translating gives CASSSGTSTFF.

Only one count was recorded for this clone. The chain is built from TRBV3-1 (or the pseudogene TRBV3-2) and TRBJ1-4; tentatively, D is TRBD1 (5 bases). The CDR3 contains 15 residues. Trimming left V 2 bases short and J 12 bases short, with 19 bases between. From germline, CDR1 is LGHDT and CDR2 YNNKEL (reference sequence). CDR3 sequence: CASSQRPQAFGELFF. CDR3 sequence (DNA): TGTGCCAGCAGCCAAAGGCCACAGGCGTTTGGAGAACTGTTTTTT.

The gene calls are TRBV29-1 and TRBJ1-1, with no clear D. Trimming took off 4 bases at V and 4 bases at J, with 13 bases between the two ends. There are 13 residues in the CDR3. Germline assignment: CDR1 SQVTM and CDR2 ANQGSEA. The CDR3 loop is CSVARGWSTEAFF. In nucleotides, the CDR3 is TGCAGCGTTGCGCGGGGATGGAGCACTGAAGCTTTCTTT.

This chain links TRBV11-1 with TRBJ2-3; D ambiguous. The V end lost 5 bases, the J end lost 6 bases, and 9 bases lay between the germline ends. The CDR3 is 12 amino acids. Germline V gene sequence: CDR1 SGHAT, CDR2 FQDESV (reference sequence). CDR3 amino acids: CASSVRSDTQYF. The DNA of the CDR3 is TGTGCCAGCAGCGTCAGGTCTGATACGCAGTATTTT.

The gene calls are TRBV5-4 and TRBJ2-5; tentative D call: TRBD2 (6 bases). Trimming removed 0 bases at V and 3 bases at J, with 18 bases between. Germline V gives CDR1 SGHNT, CDR2 YYREEE (reference sequence). This CDR3 comprises 17 residues. For the CDR3, the DNA is TGTGCCAGCAGCTTGGACCGACTAGTAGCTGCGGAAGAGACCCAGTACTTC. Translation gives CASSLDRLVAAEETQYF.

The chain links TRBV10-1 to TRBJ2-1, with unresolved D. From germline, CDR1 is WNHNN and CDR2 SYGVQD (reference sequence). Trimming left V 6 bases short and J 4 bases short, with 7 bases between. This CDR3 contains 12 residues. Here the CDR3 DNA reads TGCGCCAGCAGCCCCGGATACAATGAGCAGTTCTTC. Translation: CASSPGYNEQFF.

This chain connects TRBV19 to TRBJ1-2; D perhaps matches TRBD1 (5 bases). The CDR3 is 16 residues long. The germline V gene encodes CDR1 LNHDA and CDR2 SQIVND (reference sequence). V was clipped by 6 bases and J by 2 bases, with 19 bases between them. CDR3 protein: CASSAMSGRWNYGYTF. The CDR3 nucleotides are TGTGCCAGTAGCGCGATGTCAGGGAGATGGAACTATGGCTACACCTTC.

In this sample, this clone turned up once. The chain links TRBV5-4 to TRBJ2-7, with D possibly TRBD1 on 5 matching bases. The germline CDR1 and CDR2 sequences are SGHNT and YYREEE (reference sequence). This CDR3 is built from 13 residues. V lost 4 bases to trimming and J lost 4 bases, with 12 bases between them. The CDR3 sequence: CASSLDRKYEQYF. DNA for the CDR3: TGTGCCAGCAGCCTAGACAGAAAGTACGAGCAGTACTTC.

The rearrangement joins TRBV19 to TRBJ1-5; 10 nucleotides agree with TRBD1. Germline V gene sequence: CDR1 LNHDA, CDR2 SQIVND (reference sequence). Trimming took 9 bases from V and 0 from J; bases not matched to a gene: 5. The length of the CDR3 is 15 residues. The CDR3: CASKDRGISNQPQHF. The CDR3 nucleotides read TGTGCCAGCAAGGACAGGGGGATTAGCAATCAGCCCCAGCATTTT.

The CDR3 spells CASSPRGGNYGYTF. In nucleotides, the CDR3 is TGTGCCAGCAGCCCTCGGGGGGGTAACTATGGCTACACCTTC. The rearrangement links TRBV9 to TRBJ1-2, with D possibly matching TRBD1 (5 bases). The CDR3 extends over 14 amino acids. V shed 4 bases and J shed 1 base, with 11 bases lying between them. In germline, CDR1 is SGDLS, CDR2 YYNGEE.

J is TRBJ2-1 and V is TRBV5-1; 7 positions match TRBD1. The CDR3 is 15 amino acids. Per the germline V gene, CDR1 is SGHRS and CDR2 is YFSETQ. The V and J ends lost 4 bases and 4 bases, in that order; junction bases with no gene match: 8. The CDR3 region has the DNA TGCGCCAGCAGCCATGCCGGGACAGAGTACAATGAGCAGTTCTTC. Translating gives CASSHAGTEYNEQFF.

In this sample, this clone turned up once. CDR3 nucleotide sequence: TGTGCCAGCAGCCTCACCGGGACCTCCGCCTACGAGCAGTACTTC. Amino acids: CASSLTGTSAYEQYF. The rearrangement links TRBV9 to TRBJ2-7, with D perhaps being TRBD1 or TRBD2 (5 bases each). The V gene lost 4 bases and the J gene lost 2 bases, with 16 bases spanning the gap. Germline CDR1 and CDR2: SGDLS and YYNGEE. The CDR3 totals 15 residues.

This clone occurred once. V gene TRBV5-1 combines with J gene TRBJ1-2; TRBD1 agrees at 7 bases. From germline, CDR1 is SGHRS and CDR2 YFSETQ. CDR3 length: 14 residues. V gave up 2 bases and J gave up 0 bases; unmatched junction bases: 1. The CDR3 sequence: CASSFGTANYGYTF. The CDR3 DNA reads as TGCGCCAGCAGCTTCGGGACAGCTAACTATGGCTACACCTTC.

For the CDR3, the DNA is TGCGCCAGCAGCCCCGGAGCAGGGAGGTCAACCGGGGAGCTGTTTTTT. Its translation is CASSPGAGRSTGELFF. This rearrangement joins TRBV5-1 to TRBJ2-2; perhaps TRBD2 as D (6 bases). Trimming cost V 4 bases and J 5 bases, with 18 bases left between them. The length of the CDR3 is 16 residues. The germline gives CDR1 SGHRS, CDR2 YFSETQ. Looking up the rest from reference TRBV5-1 and TRBJ2-2 gives the full variable domain: KAGVTQTPRYLIKTRGQQVTLSCSPISGHRSVSWYQQTPGQGLQFLFEYFSETQRNKGNFPGRFSGRQFSNSRSEMNVSTLELGDSALYLCASSPGAGRSTGELFFGEGSRLTVL.

The chain recombines TRBV6-4 with TRBJ2-7; 11 bases are a match to TRBD2. This CDR3 spans 13 amino acids. Germline-derived CDR1 and CDR2 are MRHNA and SNTAGT. With 3 bases clipped from V and 7 bases from J, the junction kept 2 bases outside the gene matches. The DNA of the CDR3 is TGTGCCAGCAGTGAAGGGACTAGCGGAGAGCAGTACTTC. It encodes CASSEGTSGEQYF.

V and J are TRBV5-5 and TRBJ1-3; D is uncertain. The V gene lost 3 bases and the J gene lost 5 bases, with 12 bases spanning the gap. The CDR3 loop spans 14 amino acids. Germline V gene data show CDR1 as SGHKS and CDR2 as YYEKEE (reference sequence). The CDR3 bases are TGTGCCAGCAGCTCGGACCCCGAGAGAAACACCATATATTTT. Protein sequence: CASSSDPERNTIYF. Together with reference TRBV5-5 and TRBJ1-3, the CDR3 gives the full variable domain: DAGVTQSPTHLIKTRGQQVTLRCSPISGHKSVSWYQQVLGQGPQFIFQYYEKEERGRGNFPDRFSARQFPNYSSELNVNALLLGDSALYLCASSSDPERNTIYFGEGSWLTVV.

The V and J genes are TRBV27 and TRBJ1-4; D might be TRBD1 (6 bases). The CDR3 is 16 amino acids. The V gene lost 3 bases and the J gene lost 8 bases, with 19 bases spanning the gap. Germline V lookup: CDR1 MNHEY, CDR2 SMNVEV (reference sequence). The CDR3, as DNA: TGTGCCAGCAGTTTCAAAAACAGGGAAGGAAGGGAAAAACTGTTTTTT. Protein sequence: CASSFKNREGREKLFF.